This T cell receptor (beta chain) is drawn from a study of T cell changes during pregnancy in multiple sclerosis. V was trimmed by 2 bases and J by 4 bases, leaving 17 bases between them. Germline loops: CDR1 SQVTM, CDR2 ANQGSEA. The CDR3 is made up of 15 amino acids. Sequencing used immunoSEQ multiplex PCR; TCRdb keeps in-frame clones, though not all of them. The sample contains under 70,000 clones, under 95% of which appear only once. The rearrangement joins TRBV29-1 to TRBJ1-2; D perhaps matches TRBD1 (5 bases). This clonotype was obtained from a female donor in good health, enrolled as a control in a pregnancy study. The sample consisted of CD4+ T cells from peripheral blood mononuclear cells, taken after pregnancy. The CDR3 sequence is CSVEKIGGAGYGYTF. Written as DNA, the CDR3 is TGCAGCGTTGAAAAGATTGGAGGGGCCGGCTATGGCTACACCTTC.